This T cell receptor (beta chain) was identified in a study of T cell responses to AZD1222 COVID-19 vaccine (dated by TCRdb to about 2021). Turning to the overall study: Because spike-specific TCR depth and breadth did not differ between the two schedules, AZD1222 recipients who got a second dose at roughly 4 weeks were pooled with those who got a second dose at roughly 12 weeks. A total of 230 to 250 trial participants underwent TCR sequencing, of whom 200 to 220 had received two doses of AZD1222 and approximately 25 had received two doses of the MenACWY control vaccine. Trial participants were enrolled by age into subgroups of 18-55, 56-69 and 70-plus years, and 148, 28 and 57 TCR-sequenced participants, respectively, were included in these subgroups. Overall study outcomes, separate from this receptor: Participants were mostly white British, with more females than males. The authors suggested clonal diversity may have been underestimated. Reportedly, almost half of the unique spike-specific TCRs recognized epitopes lying outside the regions that are mutated in the B.1.351 and B.1.1.7 variants. Conclusions about previously exposed vaccinees are limited because only five to seven AZD1222 recipients were SARS-CoV-2 seropositive at baseline. The 56-69-year group was small, and its depth increase did not reach significance, likely because of low power. Spike-specific TCR breadth and depth rose significantly after two AZD1222 doses compared with day 0 and with MenACWY recipients. The whole spike protein was spanned by vaccine-associated CD4 TCRs, and dominant responses were seen in regions 160-218 and 743-854. Because no samples from the day 14 peak response were available, repertoires could be characterized only after the peak T cell response.

Only one count was recorded for this clone. This clone's antigen is unknown. Nothing much larger sits one base from this clone, and base qualities are not available. The CDR3 regions of human TCRbeta chains were subjected to immunosequencing. Per the source publication's procedure: Repertoire TCRs were checked for matches against a reference library of SARS-CoV-2-specific TCRs that had been generated using the MIRA antigen-specificity platform. Breadth was defined as the fraction of unique TCRs that were SARS-CoV-2-associated. Depth was defined as the fraction of total T cells that were SARS-CoV-2-associated. Each spike-specific TCR was assigned to its reactive spike region and to a CD4 or CD8 class using the MIRA data. Log10-transformed breadth and depth values were compared by one-way ANOVA with Sidak's multiple comparisons tests. TCRdb limited this immuneACCESS table to in-frame rearrangements with V and J called. A share of clones is missing; checked studies link under half to unresolved V genes, and the rest is unexplained. V, J and clone size were drawn from that table, and D and trimming were deduced from the DNA. For this sample there are tens of thousands of clones; about 90% appear just once. Clones ranked in the top ten supply 17% of the sample.

Explained via the paper, the time point label denotes: baseline before first vaccination. Vaccinee samples came from UK trials COV001 and COV002, including a single-blind randomized controlled phase 2/3 trial of AZD1222 (ChAdOx1 nCoV-19) in healthy adults. Trial participant PBMC samples were collected at day 0 and day 28 after the second dose for TCRbeta chain sequencing. Reading the germline V gene (reference sequence) gives CDR1 GTSNPN and CDR2 SVGIG. V is pared back by 5 bases and J by 6 bases, with 14 bases lying between the germline termini. The CDR3 measures 14 amino acids from cysteine to phenylalanine. Kept here is only the CDR3 DNA, which spans 42 bases and is read in frame from base 1.

The source is an adult in good health. The starting material was peripheral blood, obtained on day 0 of AZD1222 vaccination. The chain couples TRBV30 to TRBJ1-6, with the D gene too uncertain to name. The sequence in DNA is TGTGCCTGGCGGCCTAGTAGGACTAATTCACCCCTCCACTTT. Translated, it reads CAWRPSRTNSPLHF.